What follows are 27 T cell receptor beta chains derived from one specimen sequenced in a study of blood T cell repertoires in COVID-19 (dated by TCRdb to the early 2020s). The library was produced with the immunoSEQ multiplex PCR assay. TCRdb took this table from immuneACCESS and kept in-frame rearrangements with V and J called. Such tables lack part of the clones; where checked against another copy, unresolved V genes explain under half of the gap, and the rest is unexplained. Here the sample has about 210,000 clones; 89% occur a single time. The top ten constitute about 5% of the sample. The sequenced sample consisted of peripheral blood. Source of these receptors: a woman between 40 and 55 years old with acute or convalescent COVID-19.

The rearrangement joins TRBV5-1 to TRBJ1-6; a weak D match, TRBD1 (5 bases). The CDR3 contains 15 residues. Trimming left V 0 bases short and J 6 bases short, with 10 bases between. Germline CDR1 SGHRS, CDR2 YFSETQ. This CDR3 is CASSLDDSTNSPLHF. The CDR3, as DNA: TGCGCCAGCAGCTTGGATGACAGTACTAATTCACCCCTCCACTTT.

The chain carries TRBV10-2 and TRBJ1-4; D gene uncertain. Germline-derived CDR1 and CDR2 are WSHSY and SAAADI. V lost 5 bases to trimming and J lost 6 bases, with 25 bases between them. CDR3 size: 18 residues. The DNA of the CDR3 is TGCGCCAGCAGTTACGTCCCTCCGCAGACGGGATACCATGAAAAACTGTTTTTT. Its protein is CASSYVPPQTGYHEKLFF.

The table lists this clone with a count of one. This chain connects TRBV30 to TRBJ2-3; weak D call: TRBD2 (6 bases). CDR1 is GTSNPN and CDR2 is SVGIG in the germline V gene (reference sequence). V lost 4 bases, J lost 2 bases, and 10 bases lay in between. This CDR3 has 13 residues. The CDR3 region is CAWIGTYTDTQYF. The CDR3 DNA reads as TGTGCCTGGATCGGGACTTACACAGATACGCAGTATTTT.

The rearrangement links TRBV2 to TRBJ1-3, with 8 bases lining up with TRBD1. The length of the CDR3 is 14 residues. V gave up 8 bases and J gave up 4 bases; unmatched junction bases: 7. Germline values: CDR1 SNHLY, CDR2 FYNNEI. As DNA, the CDR3 is TGTGCCAGCTTCCAGGGGGCGCACGGAAACACCATATATTTT. Translation: CASFQGAHGNTIYF.

The chain joins TRBV6-4 to TRBJ1-2, with D maybe TRBD1 (6 bases). The CDR3 sequence is 14 residues long. CDR1 is MRHNA, CDR2 SNTAGT, per germline. With 2 bases removed from V and 4 bases from J, the gap between germline ends came to 11 bases. This chain's CDR3 is CASSDGTPTYGYTF. The CDR3 DNA reads as TGTGCCAGCAGTGACGGGACACCCACCTATGGCTACACCTTC.

The chain has TRBV9 and TRBJ1-4, with TRBD1 as a possible D gene (6 bases). The germline gives CDR1 SGDLS, CDR2 YYNGEE. The CDR3 sequence is 15 residues long. V lost 3 bases, J lost 6 bases, and 15 bases lay in between. CDR3 sequence reads: CASSEQGMWDEKLFF. The CDR3 DNA reads as TGTGCCAGCAGCGAGCAGGGGATGTGGGATGAAAAACTGTTTTTT.

The V gene is TRBV7-2, the J gene TRBJ2-1; D is possibly TRBD1 (5 bases). This CDR3 has 14 amino acids. Germline-derived CDR1 and CDR2 are SGHTA and FQGNSA. V lost 3 bases and J lost 3, with 9 bases in between. The CDR3 DNA sequence: TGTGCCAGCAGCTTGGACATTGGCTACAATGAGCAGTTCTTC. The encoded protein is CASSLDIGYNEQFF.

This clone has only one observation. The rearrangement joins TRBV3-1 (or the pseudogene TRBV3-2) to TRBJ2-7, with a tentative D call TRBD1 (5 bases). The ends were cut back, 2 bases at V and 6 bases at J, with 11 bases in the middle. CDR1 LGHDT and CDR2 YNNKEL come from the germline V gene (reference sequence). The CDR3 is made up of 13 amino acids. CDR3 coding DNA: TGTGCCAGCAGCCAATCAGGGTCCCCCGAGCAGTACGTC. It yields the protein CASSQSGSPEQYV.

This clone was picked up one time. The rearrangement uses TRBV20-1 and TRBJ2-4, with TRBD2 identical over 16 bases. From germline, CDR1 is DFQATT and CDR2 SNEGSKA (reference sequence). The CDR3 totals 16 residues. V was pared by 3 bases and J by 8 bases, with 7 bases of the junction left unmatched. The CDR3 here is CSASVGTSGGADIQYF. The CDR3 DNA follows: TGCAGTGCTAGTGTTGGGACTAGCGGGGGGGCCGACATTCAGTACTTC.

In DNA form, the CDR3 reads TGTGCCAGCAGTGGACTAGCGGGGGGACAAGAGACCCAGTACTTC. Its translation: CASSGLAGGQETQYF. This rearrangement joins TRBV5-5 to TRBJ2-5, with 14 bases fitting TRBD2. Germline loops: CDR1 SGHKS, CDR2 YYEKEE (reference sequence). Trimming at V came to 5 bases and at J to 2 bases, leaving 2 bases not matched to a gene. The CDR3 spans 15 residues.

The V call is TRBV19, the J call TRBJ2-5; perhaps TRBD1 as D (5 bases). V was cut by 5 bases and J by 4 bases, with 11 bases left in between. The CDR3 extends over 13 amino acids. CDR1 is LNHDA, CDR2 SQIVND, per germline (reference sequence). The CDR3: CASSGADSETQYF. The CDR3 nucleotides are TGTGCCAGTAGTGGGGCAGATTCAGAGACCCAGTACTTC.

The rearrangement links TRBV3-1 (or the pseudogene TRBV3-2) to TRBJ2-3; D may be TRBD2 (5 bases). CDR1 is LGHDT, CDR2 YNNKEL, per germline (reference sequence). Trimming shortened V by 0 bases and J by 3 bases, and 10 bases separated the two germline ends. This CDR3 is built from 15 residues. The CDR3 loop is CASSQDDLATDTQYF. For the CDR3, the DNA is TGTGCCAGCAGCCAAGATGACCTAGCTACAGATACGCAGTATTTT.

This clone was seen a single time. J is TRBJ1-4 and V is TRBV19, with 8 positions matching TRBD1. Germline trimming cut 2 bases from V and 4 bases from J; bases unmatched to any gene: 9. CDR3 length: 17 residues. Germline CDR1 and CDR2: LNHDA and SQIVND (reference sequence). CDR3 sequence: CASSIFGRGPNNEKLFF. The DNA for the CDR3 is TGTGCCAGTAGTATATTTGGCAGGGGGCCCAATAATGAAAAACTGTTTTTT.

In this sample, this clone turned up many times. The chain recombines TRBV9 with TRBJ2-1; D ambiguous. V was pared by 0 bases and J by 6 bases, with 4 bases between. Per the germline V gene, CDR1 is SGDLS and CDR2 is YYNGEE. The CDR3 sequence is 12 residues long. CDR3 protein: CASSVDGNEQFF. CDR3 sequence (DNA): TGTGCCAGCAGCGTAGACGGCAATGAGCAGTTCTTC.

This clone was seen once. This chain connects TRBV2 to TRBJ2-1, with TRBD1 as a possible D gene (5 bases). The CDR3 totals 11 residues. From germline, CDR1 is SNHLY and CDR2 FYNNEI. V was trimmed by 3 bases and J by 9 bases, leaving 6 bases between them. This CDR3 is CASSDRVEQFF. In DNA form, the CDR3 reads TGTGCCAGCAGTGACAGGGTTGAGCAGTTCTTC.

CDR3 sequence: CASSLGREAGYTF. CDR3 DNA: TGTGCCAGCAGCTTGGGCAGGGAAGCGGGCTACACCTTC. The chain uses TRBV5-4 and TRBJ1-2, with a tentative D call TRBD1 (5 bases). The germline V gene has CDR1 SGHNT and CDR2 YYREEE (reference sequence). CDR3 length: 13 residues. The germline V and J ends were trimmed by 0 bases and 8 bases, with 11 bases remaining between them. The full variable domain, in which reference TRBV5-4 and TRBJ1-2 provide the parts outside the CDR3, is ETGVTQSPTHLIKTRGQQVTLRCSSQSGHNTVSWYQQALGQGPQFIFQYYREEENGRGNFPPRFSGLQFPNYSSELNVNALELDDSALYLCASSLGREAGYTFGSGTRLTVV.

The chain recombines TRBV19 with TRBJ1-4; 7 nucleotides align to TRBD1. This CDR3 comprises 16 residues. The germline V gene has CDR1 LNHDA and CDR2 SQIVND (reference sequence). V dropped 4 bases and J dropped 0; count of bases not matched to a gene: 5. CDR3 DNA: TGTGCCAGTAGTAGGGACAGCCCAGCAACTAATGAAAAACTGTTTTTT. Translated, it gives CASSRDSPATNEKLFF.

V and J are TRBV2 and TRBJ2-1; D is ambiguous. In germline, CDR1 is SNHLY, CDR2 FYNNEI. Trimming shortened V by 0 bases and J by 4 bases, and 4 bases separated the two germline ends. There are 13 residues in the CDR3. CDR3 nucleotides: TGTGCCAGCAGTGAAGCCCAGTACAATGAGCAGTTCTTC. Protein product: CASSEAQYNEQFF.

The V gene is TRBV21-1, the J gene TRBJ2-2; the table names TRBD1, a call not compared with the DNA. TRBV21-1 is a listed pseudogene. The CDR3 covers 15 residues. This CDR3 reads CASSIRDTVTGELFF. The CDR3 DNA reads as TGTGCCAGCAGCATCCGGGACACCGTCACCGGGGAGCTGTTTTTT.

The J gene is TRBJ1-2, the V gene TRBV10-2; possible D gene TRBD1, 5 bases. Germline values: CDR1 WSHSY, CDR2 SAAADI. This CDR3 has 15 residues. V lost 3 bases and J lost 0, with 11 bases in between. For the CDR3, the DNA is TGCGCCAGCAGTGACCGACAGCCCCCTAACTATGGCTACACCTTC. It is translated as CASSDRQPPNYGYTF.

This chain connects TRBV6-5 to TRBJ2-3; 10 bases agree with TRBD2. The germline V gene encodes CDR1 MNHEY and CDR2 SVGAGI. CDR3 length: 15 residues. V shed 6 bases, J shed 7 bases, and the junction held 10 bases outside the gene matches. CDR3 loop: CASSLGLAEGNTQYF. The CDR3 bases are TGTGCCAGCAGCCTCGGACTAGCGGAGGGAAATACGCAGTATTTT.

The chain combines TRBV11-2 with TRBJ1-2; 7 bases are shared with TRBD1. The CDR3 covers 16 residues. Germline CDR1 is SGHAT and CDR2 is FQNNGV. Trimming at V came to 2 bases and at J to 4 bases, leaving 10 bases not matched to a gene. Written as DNA, the CDR3 is TGTGCCAGCAGCTTAACCCAGGGGGGACCCTTCTATGGCTACACCTTC. Its protein product is CASSLTQGGPFYGYTF.

V and J are TRBV5-1 and TRBJ1-2; unclear D gene. The CDR3 consists of 13 residues. V shed 5 bases and J shed 6 bases, with 14 bases lying between them. The V gene's germline CDR1 is SGHRS and CDR2 YFSETQ. CDR3 residues: CASSFTQVHGYTF. CDR3 coding DNA: TGCGCCAGCAGTTTCACCCAGGTCCATGGCTACACCTTC.

A single count supports this clone. DNA of the CDR3: TGTGCCAGCATCAGCGGGGGGGGCAGTCTCCAGGGCTATGGCTACACCTTC. Its translation: CASISGGGSLQGYGYTF. This rearrangement joins TRBV7-8 to TRBJ1-2; the D gene is possibly TRBD1 (6 bases). V lost 7 bases to trimming and J lost 4 bases, with 25 bases between them. The germline CDR1 and CDR2 sequences are SGHVS and FQNEAQ. This CDR3 spans 17 amino acids.

The chain links TRBV5-1 to TRBJ2-3, with 9 bases lining up with TRBD2. The CDR3 length is 13 residues. Germline CDR1 reads SGHRS; CDR2 reads YFSETQ. V shed 7 bases and J 1 base; nucleotides not matched to a gene: 1. For the CDR3, the DNA is TGCGCCAGCCGGACTAGCGGCACAGATACGCAGTATTTT. Its protein is CASRTSGTDTQYF.

The J gene is TRBJ1-1, the V gene TRBV7-9; D is unresolved. V was trimmed by 3 bases and J by 6 bases, leaving 8 bases between them. CDR3 size: 12 residues. In germline, CDR1 is SEHNR, CDR2 FQNEAQ (reference sequence). The CDR3 DNA reads as TGTGCCAGCAGCTTGCCAGCGGCTGAAGCTTTCTTT. Translation gives CASSLPAAEAFF. Together with reference TRBV7-9 and TRBJ1-1, the CDR3 gives the full variable domain: DTGVSQNPRHKITKRGQNVTFRCDPISEHNRLYWYRQTLGQGPEFLTYFQNEAQLEKSRLLSDRFSAERPKGSFSTLEIQRTEQGDSAMYLCASSLPAAEAFFGQGTRLTVV.

The rearrangement links TRBV18 to TRBJ1-2, with D unclear. The CDR3 spans 12 residues. Trimming removed 4 bases at V and 2 bases at J, with 5 bases between. Per the germline V gene, CDR1 is KGHSH and CDR2 is LQKENI. CDR3 nucleotide sequence: TGTGCCAGCTCACAAGCGAACTATGGCTACACCTTC. The encoded protein is CASSQANYGYTF.